Following are 5 T cell receptor beta chains from one sample sequenced in a study of blood T cell repertoires in COVID-19. The method was immunoSEQ multiplex PCR; TCRdb's version includes in-frame clones alone and lacks a portion of them. The sample shows under 450,000 clones, 70% to 90% of them seen only once. Sequenced input: peripheral blood. The receptor source for this set is a woman aged 45-59 years with COVID-19, enrolled during active disease.

The J gene is TRBJ2-7, the V gene TRBV6-1; 9 bases match TRBD1. CDR1 is MNHNS, CDR2 SASEGT, per germline. The CDR3 consists of 16 residues. V lost 3 bases and J lost 5; bases outside the gene matches: 11. The CDR3 region has the DNA TGTGCCAGCAGTGATAGCCCCGGACAGGGGAACGACGAGCAGTACTTC. Translation: CASSDSPGQGNDEQYF.

This rearrangement joins TRBV7-6 to TRBJ2-3; 13 nucleotides match TRBD2. There are 22 residues in the CDR3. V shed 1 base and J 9 bases; nucleotides not matched to a gene: 25. CDR1 is SGHVS and CDR2 is FNYEAQ in the germline V gene. CDR3 DNA: TGTGCCAGCAGCTTAGTATCCCCCTTCGTCGCGACTAGCGGGGGGCCCACCCCAACGCAGTATTTT. As protein: CASSLVSPFVATSGGPTPTQYF. Full variable domain (rest looked up from reference TRBV7-6 and TRBJ2-3): GAGVSQSPRYKVTKRGQDVALRCDPISGHVSLYWYRQALGQGPEFLTYFNYEAQQDKSGLPNDRFSAERPEGSISTLTIQRTEQRDSAMYRCASSLVSPFVATSGGPTPTQYFGPGTRLTVL.

The V and J genes are TRBV3-1 (or the pseudogene TRBV3-2) and TRBJ2-5, with D possibly TRBD1 on 6 matching bases. V lost 1 base and J lost 5, with 14 bases in between. The germline V gene encodes CDR1 LGHDT and CDR2 YNNKEL (reference sequence). This CDR3 has 15 amino acids. CDR3 in DNA: TGTGCCAGCAGCCAAGGTTTGGGGGCGTTTGAGACCCAGTACTTC. Translation gives CASSQGLGAFETQYF.

The chain uses TRBV30 and TRBJ2-3, with D possibly matching TRBD1 (5 bases). Germline V gene data show CDR1 as GTSNPN and CDR2 as SVGIG (reference sequence). The CDR3 spans 17 residues. V was shortened by 6 bases and J by 1 base, with 23 bases between the two germline ends. DNA of the CDR3: TGTGCCTGTAGGCCAGGGTGGGGATCGACTGGCACAGATACGCAGTATTTT. Translating gives CACRPGWGSTGTDTQYF.

This chain connects TRBV2 to TRBJ1-5; TRBD1 agrees at 7 bases. The CDR3 covers 14 residues. Per germline, CDR1 SNHLY and CDR2 FYNNEI. With 6 bases clipped from V and 7 bases from J, the junction kept 9 bases outside the gene matches. The CDR3 DNA sequence: TGTGCCAGCAGCGAGAACAGGGGACGGCAGCCCCAGCATTTT. It is translated as CASSENRGRQPQHF.